This paragraph covers one T cell receptor beta chain sequence. The data stem from a study of CD8+ T cells in alopecia areata. Trimming removed 1 base at V and 5 bases at J, with 9 bases between. Per the germline V gene, CDR1 is SGHNT and CDR2 is YYREEE (reference sequence). The CDR3 extends over 14 amino acids. Treatment indicated: oral pan-JAK inhibitor, 5-10 mg twice daily. Extracted RNA was reverse transcribed, and the resulting cDNA served as sequencing template. The protocol was immunoSEQ multiplex PCR, while the TCRdb copy is restricted to in-frame clones and leaves out a portion. The sample yields roughly 70,000 clones, 29% seen once.

The gene calls are TRBV5-4 and TRBJ1-4, with D maybe TRBD1 (5 bases). This clonotype was sampled from a human donor with alopecia areata. Source: CD8+ T cells sorted from blood, taken at week 4, from a patient treated with tofacitinib. The CDR3 bases are TGTGCCAGCAGCTTGACAGGCGCAAATGAAAAACTGTTTTTT. It yields the protein CASSLTGANEKLFF.